Listed below are T cell receptor beta chains from one sample, sequenced in a study of blood T cell repertoires in COVID-19. Generated by immunoSEQ multiplex PCR, the TCRdb table keeps only in-frame clones and is missing some. Among some 60,000 clones listed, around nine tenths were seen once. Sequenced material: peripheral blood. The receptors were gathered from a human donor with active COVID-19. The donor label of this sample is uncertain. The conserved cysteine and the conserved F or W are not part of the CDR3 here. Fields, in order: J gene, V gene, CDR3 protein.

TRBJ1-4 TRBV5-1 ASRGPGQGNEKLF
TRBJ1-4 TRBV5-1 ASSSGQVSNEKLF
TRBJ1-2 TRBV6-6 AARDFSYGYT
TRBJ2-2 TRBV10-3 AISPGSWELF
TRBJ2-2 TRBV6-2/TRBV6-3 ASSSGQYTGELF
TRBJ1-5 TRBV1 TSSQGQENQPQH
TRBJ1-4 TRBV7-7 ASSQGADEKLF
TRBJ2-3 TRBV4-1 ASSRRPGLPPYTQY
TRBJ2-5 TRBV5-1 ASSLGTGKETQY
TRBJ1-1 TRBV4-2 ASSQDIRGQSDTEAF
TRBJ1-1 TRBV18 ASSPGTGAMTEAF
TRBJ2-1 TRBV5-1 ASSPGTSGYNEQF
TRBJ2-1 TRBV24-1 ATSDHLAGAPYNEQF
TRBJ2-7 TRBV24-1 ATSDFPWTGVI
TRBJ2-1 TRBV3-1/TRBV3-2 ASSRHSGGIYNEQF
TRBJ1-2 TRBV18 ASSPQGDYGYT
TRBJ2-5 TRBV28 ASSFIEETQY
TRBJ1-1 TRBV30 AWSVSEAF
TRBJ1-1 TRBV27 ASSFRGRSEAF
TRBJ2-7 TRBV7-2 ASSLELGPGYEQY
TRBJ1-2 TRBV19 ASSPQHTSFYGYT
TRBJ2-3 TRBV27 ASSLTDRGADTQY
TRBJ1-1 TRBV29-1 SVEGQGNTEAF
TRBJ2-6 TRBV5-4 ASSLLVSGANVLT
TRBJ2-5 TRBV2 ASSTGTGGLETQY
TRBJ2-5 TRBV11-2 ASSLGLAGPRETQY
TRBJ2-5 TRBV18 ASSRGLAKETQY
TRBJ1-5 TRBV6-1 ASSEGQGGTPQH
TRBJ2-3 TRBV10-3 AINGANGGDTQY
TRBJ2-3 TRBV2 ASSGTSGRRTDTQY
TRBJ2-7 TRBV28 ASRQDRSSYEQY
TRBJ2-7 TRBV12-3/TRBV12-4 ASSFLTSGEQY
TRBJ1-2 TRBV28 ASSGGKGAGYGYT
TRBJ2-7 TRBV6-5 ASSYNRGYEQY
TRBJ2-5 TRBV5-5 ASSLTSRQETQY
TRBJ1-1 TRBV5-4 ASSLEAQGSHTEAF
TRBJ1-2 TRBV5-1 ASSRGGAEDYGYT
TRBJ2-5 TRBV5-6 ASSSLGAGEETQY
TRBJ1-2 TRBV19 ASSLRGDYGYT
TRBJ2-1 TRBV7-9 ASSRSASGRSHEQF
TRBJ1-2 TRBV7-7 ASSSRQGANYGYT
TRBJ2-7 TRBV28 ASSQGQEEPLYEQY
TRBJ2-3 TRBV4-1 ASSRGDFTDTQY
TRBJ2-2 TRBV7-9 ASSLGSLGFVSGSGELF
TRBJ2-6 TRBV5-1 ASSLTGVIGIPGANVLT
TRBJ1-5 TRBV2 ASSVEQGPNQPQH
TRBJ1-4 TRBV4-1 ASSHQTQGGVNEKLF
TRBJ1-6 TRBV15 ATSSRQGYASPLH
TRBJ1-2 TRBV11-1 ASSFGEGAVSGYT
TRBJ2-1 TRBV5-1 ASSLGGRAYNEQF
TRBJ2-7 TRBV5-4 ASSLRQGAVYEQY
TRBJ2-3 TRBV27 ASSSVGGLATDTQY
TRBJ2-7 TRBV18 ASSQTGTGDHEQY
TRBJ1-2 TRBV6-1 ASSESGAVYGYT
TRBJ2-4 TRBV9 ASSVSLAKNIQY
TRBJ2-5 TRBV11-3 ASSFTSVDQETQY
TRBJ2-4 TRBV3-1/TRBV3-2 ASSQAGIQNIQY